The 12 T cell receptor beta chains presented below share a single source sample, sequenced in a study of naive and memory T cell subsets. Stated treatment: skin biopsy from PPD injection site in Mantoux-positive individual. TCR cDNA received a 3' ligated oligonucleotide that carried a UMI. Four PCR rounds used nested alpha and beta constant region primers plus the SP2 primer. A single record per CDR3 protein comes from TCRdb applying MiXCR to the UMI-ligation and nested PCR reads. The repertoire has approximately 21,000 distinct CDR3 sequences, approximately 5.7% of them found once; the top ten carry 6.2%. This specimen was skin, taken from a tuberculin skin test site. All receptors derive from an adult in good health.

This clonotype occurred many times. The J gene is TRBJ2-3, the V gene TRBV12-3 or TRBV12-4; TRBD1 might be the D (5 bases). The CDR3 is 16 residues long. V was trimmed by 3 bases and J by 1 base, leaving 14 bases between them. CDR3 nucleotides: TGTGCCAGCAGTTTTCGGAGACAGAGCGGCACAGATACGCAGTATTTT. This sequence encodes CASSFRRQSGTDTQYF.

This clonotype was counted only a few times. The rearrangement joins TRBV2 to TRBJ2-4; 7 nucleotides agree with TRBD2. The CDR3 is 20 residues long. After removal of 4 bases from V and 0 bases from J, the junction contained 18 bases not matched to a gene. Germline assignment: CDR1 SNHLY and CDR2 FYNNEI. CDR3 amino acids: CASSGLGGGVVVLAKNIQYF. CDR3 DNA sequence: TGTGCCAGCAGTGGGCTTGGGGGGGGAGTGGTTGTTCTAGCCAAAAACATTCAGTACTTC.

The V call is TRBV6-6, the J call TRBJ2-6; 10 nucleotides line up with TRBD1. The CDR3 extends over 17 amino acids. Germline V gene data show CDR1 as MNHNY and CDR2 as SVGAGI (reference sequence). Trimming at V came to 6 bases and at J to 0 bases, leaving 5 bases not matched to a gene. The CDR3 DNA reads TGTGCCAGCAGAACGACAGGGGGCTTCTCTGGGGCCAACGTCCTGACTTTC. Protein: CASRTTGGFSGANVLTF.

The chain is built from TRBV27 and TRBJ1-1; D is unresolved. V lost 2 bases and J 1 base, leaving 11 bases between the germline ends. Germline CDR1 MNHEY, CDR2 SMNVEV (reference sequence). The CDR3 extends over 15 amino acids. The CDR3: CASSLSRGRNTEAFF. In DNA form, the CDR3 reads TGTGCCAGCAGTTTAAGTCGGGGAAGGAACACTGAAGCTTTCTTT.

The table lists this clonotype with many counts. The rearrangement links TRBV28 to TRBJ2-2, with 8 bases matching TRBD1. The V segment lost 6 bases and the J segment 0 bases; nucleotides outside the gene matches: 3. Germline V gene sequence: CDR1 MDHEN, CDR2 SYDVKM. This CDR3 region has 15 residues. The CDR3 DNA follows: TGTGCCAGCAGGACGGACAGGGCGAACACCGGGGAGCTGTTTTTT. It is translated as CASRTDRANTGELFF.

This clonotype showed up many times. V usage is TRBV14 and J usage is TRBJ1-1, with D possibly being TRBD1 (5 bases). CDR3 length: 14 residues. CDR1 and CDR2 from the germline V gene are SGHDN and FVKESK. Trimming removed 6 bases at V and 0 bases at J, with 11 bases between. The CDR3 bases are TGTGCCAGCAGTCGAGCGGGGCTGAACACTGAAGCTTTCTTT. This encodes CASSRAGLNTEAFF.

This clonotype was seen a few times. The CDR3: CAWTPLGANTEAFF. Here the CDR3 DNA reads TGTGCCTGGACGCCATTGGGGGCTAACACTGAAGCTTTCTTT. V is TRBV30 and J is TRBJ1-1; tentatively, D is TRBD1 (6 bases). Trimming shortened V by 4 bases and J by 2 bases, and 14 bases separated the two germline ends. The CDR3 totals 14 residues. The germline CDR1 and CDR2 sequences are GTSNPN and SVGIG (reference sequence).

The CDR3 sequence is CASSFTGGDTEAFF. CDR3 coding DNA: TGCGCCAGCAGCTTTACAGGGGGGGACACTGAAGCTTTCTTT. The V call is TRBV5-1, the J call TRBJ1-1, with 8 bases matching TRBD1. The CDR3 spans 14 residues. The V gene end was trimmed by 2 bases and the J gene end by 3 bases; junction bases not matched to a gene: 3. CDR1 is SGHRS, CDR2 YFSETQ, per germline.

The chain has TRBV11-2 and TRBJ2-1; TRBD1 might be the D (6 bases). The CDR3 sequence is 13 residues long. Germline V gene sequence: CDR1 SGHAT, CDR2 FQNNGV. V lost 3 bases to trimming and J lost 7 bases, with 10 bases between them. The DNA for the CDR3 is TGTGCCAGCAGCTTGGGACACGCTAATGAGCAGTTCTTC. Amino acid sequence: CASSLGHANEQFF. Looking up the rest from reference TRBV11-2 and TRBJ2-1 gives the full variable domain: EAGVAQSPRYKIIEKRQSVAFWCNPISGHATLYWYQQILGQGPKLLIQFQNNGVVDDSQLPKDRFSAERLKGVDSTLKIQPAKLEDSAVYLCASSLGHANEQFFGPGTRLTVL.

This clonotype has a handful of counts. The chain employs TRBV19 and TRBJ2-3, with 7 positions matching TRBD2. V shed 5 bases and J 2 bases; nucleotides not matched to a gene: 4. Per the germline V gene, CDR1 is LNHDA and CDR2 is SQIVND (reference sequence). This CDR3 is 14 amino acids long. The CDR3 sequence is CASSVAGDTDTQYF. The CDR3 bases are TGTGCCAGTAGTGTCGCGGGAGACACAGATACGCAGTATTTT.

CDR3 sequence: CASSSPGGADSNQPQHF. CDR3 in DNA: TGTGCCAGTAGTAGTCCTGGAGGGGCCGATAGCAATCAGCCCCAGCATTTT. The chain links TRBV19 to TRBJ1-5; maybe TRBD1 (5 bases). The V and J ends lost 4 bases and 0 bases respectively, with 16 bases between them. Germline CDR1 is LNHDA and CDR2 is SQIVND (reference sequence). The length of the CDR3 is 17 residues.

There are many counts of this clonotype. The J gene is TRBJ2-3, the V gene TRBV12-3 or TRBV12-4; unclear D gene. V gave up 8 bases and J gave up 4 bases, with 7 bases separating them. The CDR3 length is 11 residues. The CDR3: CASRFADTQYF. The CDR3 DNA sequence: TGTGCCAGCCGCTTCGCAGATACGCAGTATTTT.